This T cell receptor beta chain was recorded in a study of T cell changes during pregnancy in multiple sclerosis. The protocol was immunoSEQ multiplex PCR, while the TCRdb copy is restricted to in-frame clones and leaves out a portion. Of fewer than 60,000 clones in the sample, over 80% were seen once. V gave up 5 bases and J gave up 3 bases, with 7 bases separating them. The CDR3 extends over 12 amino acids. Germline V gene lookup returns CDR1 MGHDK and CDR2 SYGVNS. The receptor was derived from a female donor with multiple sclerosis, enrolled in a pregnancy study. The rearrangement joins TRBV25-1 to TRBJ2-5, with D possibly TRBD1 on 5 matching bases. Source: CD8+ T cells from peripheral blood mononuclear cells, taken after pregnancy. The CDR3 protein is CASSRQKETQYF. The CDR3 DNA sequence: TGTGCCAGCAGTCGACAGAAAGAGACCCAGTACTTC.